A single sample gave rise to the 20 T cell receptor beta chains below, sequenced in a study of early T cells in non-severe SARS-CoV-2 infection. One entry per CDR3 protein, called by TCRdb with MiXCR from the 5' RACE reads. The data contain 100,000 to 130,000 distinct CDR3 sequences, 9% to 13% of them singletons. The sequencing sample was made of whole blood. These receptors were collected from an adult who was a healthcare worker with PCR-confirmed SARS-CoV-2 infection or an uninfected control (not recorded which).

The sample holds many counts of this clonotype. V gene TRBV7-9 combines with J gene TRBJ1-1, with D possibly matching TRBD1 (5 bases). CDR3 size: 15 residues. CDR1 SEHNR and CDR2 FQNEAQ come from the germline V gene (reference sequence). V lost 0 bases and J 5 bases, leaving 13 bases between the germline ends. The CDR3 here is CASSLARGGGTEAFF. The DNA of the CDR3 is TGTGCCAGCAGCTTAGCGAGGGGAGGAGGGACTGAAGCTTTCTTT.

At least ten counts were recorded for this clonotype. This sequence joins TRBV2 and TRBJ1-5; 8 bases are shared with TRBD1. With V trimmed by 11 bases and J by 7 bases, 13 bases remained unmatched. The CDR3 runs to 14 residues. CDR1 and CDR2 (germline): SNHLY, FYNNEI. The CDR3 spells CAGTTTGDKQPQHF. CDR3 in DNA: TGTGCCGGCACTACGACAGGGGACAAACAGCCCCAGCATTTT.

The chain carries TRBV27 and TRBJ1-4, with unresolved D. V dropped 2 bases and J dropped 6 bases, with 13 bases sitting between them. The germline gives CDR1 MNHEY, CDR2 SMNVEV (reference sequence). This CDR3 contains 15 residues. CDR3 sequence: CASSLQNSRDEKLFF. For the CDR3, the DNA is TGTGCCAGCAGTTTACAAAACAGTCGGGATGAAAAACTGTTTTTT. Based on the CDR3 plus reference TRBV27 and TRBJ1-4, the full variable domain is EAQVTQNPRYLITVTGKKLTVTCSQNMNHEYMSWYRQDPGLGLRQIYYSMNVEVTDKGDVPEGYKVSRKEKRNFPLILESPSPNQTSLYFCASSLQNSRDEKLFFGSGTQLSVL.

This clonotype was seen ten or more times. The V call is TRBV7-2, the J call TRBJ1-2; TRBD1 agrees at 8 bases. Germline V gives CDR1 SGHTA, CDR2 FQGNSA. CDR3 length: 15 residues. The J segment lost 2 bases and the V segment lost 2 bases, leaving 4 bases of the junction unmatched. CDR3 DNA: TGTGCCAGCAGCTTATATCGACAGGGGAACTATGGCTACACCTTC. It is translated as CASSLYRQGNYGYTF.

In this sample, this clonotype turned up many times. The chain links TRBV19 to TRBJ2-3; D perhaps matches TRBD1 (5 bases). There are 15 residues in the CDR3. Per germline, CDR1 LNHDA and CDR2 SQIVND (reference sequence). V was cut by 0 bases and J by 1 base, with 8 bases left in between. CDR3 amino acids: CASSIDARGTDTQYF. CDR3 in DNA: TGTGCCAGTAGTATAGATGCCAGGGGCACAGATACGCAGTATTTT.

There are many counts of this clonotype. The chain joins TRBV4-2 to TRBJ2-7, with D uncertain. This CDR3 region has 14 residues. Trimming took 3 bases from V and 6 from J, leaving 15 bases between them. Germline CDR1 and CDR2: LGHNA and YNFKEQ. The CDR3 region has the DNA TGTGCCAGCAGCCATGGAAAGGATATAGGCGAGCAGTACTTC. Translating gives CASSHGKDIGEQYF.

Ten or more counts support this clonotype. The chain links TRBV20-1 to TRBJ1-1; D is unresolved. Trimming took 6 bases from V and 0 from J, leaving 11 bases between them. The CDR3 is made up of 13 amino acids. CDR1 is DFQATT and CDR2 is SNEGSKA in the germline V gene (reference sequence). The CDR3 protein is CSASPSMNTEAFF. CDR3 sequence (DNA): TGCAGTGCCTCCCCGAGCATGAACACTGAAGCTTTCTTT.

This clonotype was counted ten times or more. The V and J genes are TRBV5-1 and TRBJ1-6, with TRBD1 matching 8 bases. V shed 4 bases, J shed 0 bases, and the junction held 6 bases outside the gene matches. Germline values: CDR1 SGHRS, CDR2 YFSETQ. The CDR3 is 17 amino acids. Written as DNA, the CDR3 is TGCGCCAGCAGCACAACAGGGGGAAGCTCCTATAATTCACCCCTCCACTTT. It codes for CASSTTGGSSYNSPLHF.

This rearrangement joins TRBV19 to TRBJ2-2; 9 bases fit TRBD2. The CDR3 runs to 20 residues. V was pared by 1 base and J by 4 bases, with 16 bases of the junction left unmatched. CDR1 is LNHDA and CDR2 is SQIVND in the germline V gene (reference sequence). The CDR3 region is CASSIAPFSVAGAVTGELFF. The DNA for the CDR3 is TGTGCCAGTAGTATAGCCCCCTTTTCGGTAGCGGGAGCCGTCACCGGGGAGCTGTTTTTT.

This clonotype was observed a handful of times. The chain combines TRBV18 with TRBJ1-5; tentative D call: TRBD1 (5 bases). This CDR3 is built from 16 residues. Trimming removed 0 bases from V and 4 bases from J, with 13 bases in between. Germline V gives CDR1 KGHSH, CDR2 LQKENI. The CDR3 here is CASSPPWGAGNQPQHF. Written as DNA, the CDR3 is TGTGCCAGCTCACCACCGTGGGGCGCCGGGAATCAGCCCCAGCATTTT. Combining the CDR3 with reference TRBV18 and TRBJ1-5 gives the whole variable domain NAGVMQNPRHLVRRRGQEARLRCSPMKGHSHVYWYRQLPEEGLKFMVYLQKENIIDESGMPKERFSAEFPKEGPSILRIQQVVRGDSAAYFCASSPPWGAGNQPQHFGDGTRLSIL.

This chain joins TRBV4-1 and TRBJ2-2, with D perhaps matching TRBD2 (6 bases). V gave up 0 bases and J gave up 3 bases, with 11 bases separating them. The CDR3 sequence is 16 residues long. Germline V gene data show CDR1 as MGHRA and CDR2 as YSYEKL. The CDR3 bases are TGCGCCAGCAGCCAAGAGCAGCTAGCGTACACCGGGGAGCTGTTTTTT. Translating it yields CASSQEQLAYTGELFF.

This clonotype was observed at least ten times. V gene TRBV28 combines with J gene TRBJ2-7, with D perhaps matching TRBD1 (6 bases). The ends were cut back, 6 bases at V and 4 bases at J, with 13 bases in the middle. The CDR3 is made up of 13 amino acids. The germline CDR1 and CDR2 sequences are MDHEN and SYDVKM. The CDR3 bases are TGTGCCAGCAGAGGTGGGGGCCGATACGAGCAGTACTTC. This encodes CASRGGGRYEQYF.

The chain carries TRBV5-1 and TRBJ2-7; 7 positions match TRBD1. The V gene end was trimmed by 9 bases and the J gene end by 4 bases; junction bases not matched to a gene: 16. The germline V gene encodes CDR1 SGHRS and CDR2 YFSETQ. CDR3 size: 15 residues. As DNA, the CDR3 is TGCGCCACCTACCTCGTCCGGACAGGTCTATACGAGCAGTACTTC. Amino acids: CATYLVRTGLYEQYF.

This rearrangement joins TRBV20-1 to TRBJ2-7; D perhaps matches TRBD1 (6 bases). CDR3 length: 14 residues. V gave up 6 bases and J gave up 4 bases, with 19 bases separating them. Germline loops: CDR1 DFQATT, CDR2 SNEGSKA (reference sequence). CDR3 in amino acids: CSAPGVGGRYEQYF. The CDR3 region has the DNA TGCAGTGCCCCGGGCGTAGGGGGACGGTACGAGCAGTACTTC.

This clonotype was seen only a few times. This chain connects TRBV5-1 to TRBJ2-1; TRBD2 might be the D (6 bases). Germline V CDR1 and CDR2: SGHRS, YFSETQ. The ends were cut back, 4 bases at V and 4 bases at J, with 9 bases in the middle. The CDR3 runs 13 residues. The CDR3 here is CASSLGLYNEQFF. The CDR3, as DNA: TGCGCCAGCAGCCTGGGACTTTACAATGAGCAGTTCTTC.

This clonotype was picked up a small number of times. The V call is TRBV27, the J call TRBJ2-7; 8 nucleotides align to TRBD1. There are 15 residues in the CDR3. The ends lost 3 bases at V and 3 bases at J; junction bases unmatched: 7. Germline V gives CDR1 MNHEY, CDR2 SMNVEV (reference sequence). The CDR3 reads CASSFVRTGHYEQYF. CDR3 sequence (DNA): TGTGCCAGCAGTTTCGTTAGGACAGGGCACTACGAGCAGTACTTC.

As for this clonotype: An end of the junction does not agree with germline; a read error may underlie this. The chain recombines TRBV4-2 with TRBJ2-7, with a possible D match to TRBD2 (6 bases). This CDR3 spans 14 amino acids. In germline, CDR1 is LGHNA, CDR2 YNFKEQ. CDR3 protein: CTSSQDRGLYEQYF. The CDR3 DNA sequence: TGTACCAGCAGCCAAGACCGAGGACTATACGAGCAGTACTTC.

This clonotype was seen at least ten times. The CDR3 nucleotides read TGTGCCATCAGTGAGTCCGGGACAGATACGCAGTATTTT. It translates to CAISESGTDTQYF. This chain uses TRBV10-3 with TRBJ2-3; D is uncertain. This CDR3 spans 13 amino acids. Germline V lookup: CDR1 ENHRY, CDR2 SYGVKD. Trimming took off 0 bases at V and 3 bases at J, with 4 bases between the two ends.

This clonotype was seen at least ten times. The chain is built from TRBV29-1 and TRBJ2-3; D remains unclear. Germline lookup yields CDR1 SQVTM and CDR2 ANQGSEA. Trimming removed 5 bases from V and 2 bases from J, with 11 bases in between. The CDR3 extends over 13 amino acids. Written as DNA, the CDR3 is TGCAGCGTTAAGGGCATCAACACAGATACGCAGTATTTT. This translates into CSVKGINTDTQYF.

In its sample, this clonotype was seen a few times. The V call is TRBV20-1, the J call TRBJ2-1; D may be TRBD2 (6 bases). Germline CDR1 reads DFQATT; CDR2 reads SNEGSKA (reference sequence). The CDR3 length is 12 residues. Deletions cut 5 bases from V and 9 bases from J, with 14 bases between. The CDR3 spells CSARRGKGEQFF. In nucleotides, the CDR3 is TGCAGTGCTCGCCGGGGGAAGGGTGAGCAGTTCTTC.